This T cell receptor beta chain was identified during a study of blood T cell repertoires in COVID-19. Sequencing used immunoSEQ multiplex PCR; TCRdb keeps in-frame clones, though not all of them. The table includes more than 55,000 clones, around 82% detected once. CDR1 SGDLS and CDR2 YYNGEE come from the germline V gene. The length of the CDR3 is 13 residues. The V and J ends lost 1 base and 5 bases respectively, with 9 bases between them. The TCR sequence derives from a man older than 75 with active or convalescent COVID-19. This chain joins TRBV9 and TRBJ1-1; D perhaps matches TRBD1 (6 bases). Sequenced input: peripheral blood. DNA of the CDR3: TGTGCCAGCAGCGTAAACAGGGAGACTGAAGCTTTCTTT. Residues: CASSVNRETEAFF.